This TCR beta chain was profiled in a study of shared clonotypes between healthy human individuals. Germline CDR1 and CDR2: LNHDA and SQIVND (reference sequence). The CDR3 spans 13 residues. The germline V and J ends were trimmed by 2 bases and 6 bases, with 10 bases remaining between them. General observations from the study: Generally, estimated richness proved larger in naive subsets than it did in memory subsets. Between four donors, naive CD4 clonotypes were shared at a level of approximately 5%.

As regards this clone: Its specificity is unknown.

The data were produced by immunoSEQ multiplex PCR, yet TCRdb's version contains in-frame clones alone and is incomplete. The profile shows over a million clones, approximately 70% of them singletons. The sample was memory CD4+ T cells sorted from blood. Subset noted: CD45RA-negative fraction. J is TRBJ1-1 and V is TRBV19; TRBD1 is a possible D gene (5 bases). The sequence came from a man younger than 30 in good health. Here the CDR3 reads CASSIRRGAEAFF. The CDR3 DNA sequence: TGTGCCAGTAGTATAAGAAGGGGAGCTGAAGCTTTCTTT. Full variable domain (rest looked up from reference TRBV19 and TRBJ1-1): DGGITQSPKYLFRKEGQNVTLSCEQNLNHDAMYWYRQDPGQGLRLIYYSQIVNDFQKGDIAEGYSVSREKKESFPLTVTSAQKNPTAFYLCASSIRRGAEAFFGQGTRLTVV.